The TCR beta chain under discussion was sequenced for a study of PD-1 blockade in classical Hodgkin lymphoma. Overall study: The nivolumab dose that patients received was 3 mg/kg, given intravenously every 2 weeks.

Study-level results: Patients who responded completely had about the same baseline diversity as newly diagnosed patients.

As to this clone: Its antigen is unidentified.

Time point given: cycle 4 day 1 (C4D1), after five to seven weeks of nivolumab. Each patient experienced a relapse that followed autologous stem cell transplantation, and brentuximab vedotin exposure varied. Clones were read by immunoSEQ multiplex PCR, and TCRdb kept only the in-frame ones, dropping some. Found here are roughly 100,000 clones, roughly nine tenths of them singletons; the top ten hold around 19%. Trimming stripped 4 bases from V and 0 bases from J, with 25 bases between. The CDR3 is made up of 20 amino acids. Germline-derived CDR1 and CDR2 are LNHDA and SQIVND (reference sequence). The J gene is TRBJ2-1, the V gene TRBV19, with unresolved D. This specimen was peripheral blood mononuclear cells (PBMCs), taken before the fourth cycle of nivolumab. This TCR derives from a human donor with classical Hodgkin lymphoma. The CDR3 nucleotides read TGTGCCAGTAGTACCCCCCCGGGTCTCAAAGAAACAAGCTCCTACAATGAGCAGTTCTTC. It specifies CASSTPPGLKETSSYNEQFF.